The 21 T cell receptor beta chains listed next were all sequenced from one sample in a study of regulatory T cells in long-lasting Graves disease. Time point denoted: newly diagnosed GD, antithyroid drugs for less than 3 months. Extracted PBMC RNA gave rise to the TCR library. Investigators prepared the TCR beta libraries by applying iRepertoire HTBI primers and Arm-PCR of CDR3 regions. A single record per CDR3 protein comes from TCRdb applying MiXCR to the multiplex PCR reads. The table records about 240,000 distinct CDR3 sequences, 20% to 25% of them present only once. This specimen consisted of peripheral blood mononuclear cells (PBMCs), obtained at new diagnosis, from a patient treated with antithyroid drugs. The receptors shown here come from a female donor with Graves disease.

This clonotype has at least ten counts. V gene TRBV11-2 combines with J gene TRBJ2-2; 7 bases fit TRBD2. The CDR3 is 15 residues long. V lost 2 bases and J lost 6; bases outside the gene matches: 6. Per the germline V gene, CDR1 is SGHAT and CDR2 is FQNNGV. In DNA, the CDR3 is TGTGCCAGCAGCTTAACGGGAGGAGGCGCCGGGGAGCTGTTTTTT. It is translated as CASSLTGGGAGELFF.

At least ten counts were recorded for this clonotype. The gene calls are TRBV2 and TRBJ1-2, with a weak D call TRBD1 (6 bases). Germline V gene lookup returns CDR1 SNHLY and CDR2 FYNNEI. CDR3 length: 15 amino acids. V shed 7 bases and J shed 3 bases, with 18 bases lying between them. Written as DNA, the CDR3 is TGTGCCAGCATCCGCCTGGGGGACACCTACTATGGCTACACCTTC. It yields the protein CASIRLGDTYYGYTF.

This clonotype was picked up many times. This sequence joins TRBV2 and TRBJ2-6; 9 bases line up with TRBD1. Germline V gives CDR1 SNHLY, CDR2 FYNNEI. With V trimmed by 6 bases and J by 1 base, 4 bases remained unmatched. CDR3 size: 16 residues. DNA of the CDR3: TGTGCCAGCAGCGGGGACAGGGCGTCTGGGGCCAACGTCCTGACTTTC. Protein sequence: CASSGDRASGANVLTF.

This clonotype was detected ten times or more. The chain combines TRBV9 with TRBJ1-2, with 8 bases lining up with TRBD1. With V trimmed by 4 bases and J by 8 bases, 10 bases remained unmatched. CDR3 length: 14 amino acids. Per germline, CDR1 SGDLS and CDR2 YYNGEE. The CDR3 DNA sequence: TGTGCCAGCAGCCCAGTGGACAGGGTGATCGGCTACACCTTC. Its protein is CASSPVDRVIGYTF.

This clonotype was seen at least ten times. The chain couples TRBV7-2 to TRBJ2-5, with 9 bases matching TRBD2. The ends lost 1 base at V and 5 bases at J; junction bases unmatched: 5. The CDR3 is 15 amino acids. Germline V gives CDR1 SGHTA, CDR2 FQGNSA. In DNA form, the CDR3 reads TGTGCCAGCAGCTTAGGAATAGCGGGAGTGGAGACCCAGTACTTC. It encodes CASSLGIAGVETQYF.

Turning to this clonotype: A much larger clone differs by one base, so this may be a read error. The conserved phenylalanine or tryptophan is not found at the CDR3 terminus, so this likely reflects a read error. J is TRBJ2-1 and V is TRBV20-1; 10 bases are a match to TRBD1. The CDR3 is made up of 14 amino acids. The germline gives CDR1 DFQATT, CDR2 SNEGSKA (reference sequence). V trimming: 3 bases; J trimming: 6 bases; junction bases outside the gene matches: 5. The CDR3, as DNA: TGCAGTGCTAGGAGGGGGACAGGGGCCAATGAGCAGTTCCTC. It yields the protein CSARRGTGANEQFL.

This clonotype came up many times. V usage is TRBV12-3 or TRBV12-4 and J usage is TRBJ2-7; D ambiguous. The CDR3 runs 14 residues. V dropped 3 bases and J dropped 3 bases, with 12 bases sitting between them. The CDR3 sequence is CASSLSQTNYEQYF. For the CDR3, the DNA is TGTGCCAGCAGTTTGTCACAGACCAACTACGAGCAGTACTTC.

This clonotype was picked up many times. The V gene is TRBV18, the J gene TRBJ2-7; 7 bases map to TRBD1. Trimming at V came to 6 bases and at J to 6 bases, leaving 8 bases not matched to a gene. The length of the CDR3 is 13 residues. Per germline, CDR1 KGHSH and CDR2 LQKENI. The CDR3 region has the DNA TGTGCCAGCTCCCGCACAGGGGTTGGCGAGCAGTACTTC. It codes for CASSRTGVGEQYF.

Regarding this clonotype: Because the CDR3's place on the DNA is in doubt, the DNA is left out and the CDR3 is given as listed by TCRdb. The rearrangement joins TRBV20-1 to TRBJ1-3. The germline V gene has CDR1 DFQATT and CDR2 SNEGSKA (reference sequence). The CDR3 has 14 residues if both end residues are counted. CDR3 protein: CSAREWGSGNTLYF.

This chain uses TRBV11-3 with TRBJ2-3; D remains ambiguous. Germline V gene data show CDR1 as SGHNT and CDR2 as YENEEA. The CDR3 is made up of 15 amino acids. The CDR3 region is CTGSLGSWGTDTQYF. The CDR3 nucleotides read TGTACCGGCAGCTTGGGTTCTTGGGGCACAGATACGCAGTATTTT.

Remarks on this clonotype: This sequence is one base from a far larger clone and is likely a read error. The CDR3 bases are TGTGCCAGCAGCCCTCCTATGAAGCGGGGGGGGTACAATGAGCAGTACTTC. Its protein is CASSPPMKRGGYNEQYF. This chain uses TRBV5-6 with TRBJ2-5; TRBD2 agrees at 10 bases. This CDR3 is 17 amino acids long. Germline-derived CDR1 and CDR2 are SGHDT and YYEEEE. J was trimmed by 11 bases and V by 4 bases; bases with no gene match: 20.

Ten or more counts support this clonotype. The V and J genes are TRBV28 and TRBJ2-2; the match to TRBD1 covers 10 bases. The CDR3 contains 13 residues. Trimming at V came to 11 bases and at J to 6 bases, leaving 6 bases not matched to a gene. Germline CDR1 reads MDHEN; CDR2 reads SYDVKM. CDR3 protein: CAGGTGDPGELFF. In DNA form, the CDR3 reads TGTGCCGGGGGGACAGGGGATCCCGGGGAGCTGTTTTTT.

Ten or more counts support this clonotype. The rearrangement uses TRBV9 and TRBJ2-3, with TRBD1 identical over 9 bases. The V segment lost 1 base and the J segment 3 bases; nucleotides outside the gene matches: 3. The germline V gene has CDR1 SGDLS and CDR2 YYNGEE. This CDR3 is 15 amino acids long. The CDR3 here is CASSVIGQGTDTQYF. CDR3 nucleotide sequence: TGTGCCAGCAGCGTAATAGGACAGGGGACAGATACGCAGTATTTT.

This clonotype was observed many times. The chain carries TRBV7-9 and TRBJ2-5; 9 nucleotides line up with TRBD2. Germline CDR1 SEHNR, CDR2 FQNEAQ (reference sequence). The CDR3 is made up of 16 amino acids. With V trimmed by 4 bases and J by 0 bases, 6 bases remained unmatched. This CDR3 reads CASSSGSGGYQETQYF. CDR3 nucleotide sequence: TGTGCCAGCAGCTCGGGTAGCGGGGGTTACCAAGAGACCCAGTACTTC.

This chain uses TRBV7-8 with TRBJ2-1; 12 nucleotides match TRBD2. Gene TRBJ2-5 matches the end of the DNA better, so the J call may be wrong. Germline loops: CDR1 SGHVS, CDR2 FQNEAQ. This CDR3 has 15 amino acids. CDR3 amino acids: CASRRLAGDQETQYF. For the CDR3, the DNA is TGTGCCAGCAGGCGACTAGCGGGGGACCAAGAGACCCAGTACTTC.

This clonotype has at least ten counts. The chain is built from TRBV6-2 or TRBV6-3 and TRBJ2-5, with 7 bases identical to TRBD2. Germline CDR1 and CDR2: MNHEY and SVGEGT. With V trimmed by 5 bases and J by 5 bases, 5 bases remained unmatched. There are 13 residues in the CDR3. CDR3 sequence reads: CASSLTSVETQYF. DNA of the CDR3: TGTGCCAGCAGTCTCACTAGCGTGGAGACCCAGTACTTC.

This clonotype was counted ten times or more. The rearrangement links TRBV5-5 to TRBJ1-1; D is unclear. V was cut by 4 bases and J by 2 bases, with 12 bases left in between. The CDR3 is 14 residues long. Germline V gene sequence: CDR1 SGHKS, CDR2 YYEKEE (reference sequence). DNA of the CDR3: TGTGCCAGCAGCATAATGGCCAGAAACACTGAAGCTTTCTTT. Translation: CASSIMARNTEAFF.

This clonotype appeared many times. The V call is TRBV6-2 or TRBV6-3, the J call TRBJ1-1; D unclear. Germline V CDR1 and CDR2: MNHEY, SVGEGT. The CDR3 totals 12 residues. Trimming removed 0 bases from V and 3 bases from J, with 2 bases in between. This chain's CDR3 is CASSYSDTEAFF. CDR3 DNA: TGTGCCAGCAGTTACTCGGACACTGAAGCTTTCTTT.

This clonotype was detected a few times. The rearrangement joins TRBV6-2 or TRBV6-3 to TRBJ2-3, with TRBD2 matching over 11 bases. V dropped 2 bases and J dropped 4; count of bases not matched to a gene: 8. This CDR3 has 17 residues. CDR1 MNHEY and CDR2 SVGEGT come from the germline V gene. CDR3 protein: CASSYPLAGGRADTQYF. The DNA of the CDR3 is TGTGCCAGCAGTTACCCCCTAGCGGGGGGCCGAGCAGATACGCAGTATTTT.

This clonotype was recorded once. This chain joins TRBV5-1 and TRBJ1-4, with 9 bases lining up with TRBD1. The J segment lost 8 bases and the V segment lost 6 bases, leaving 8 bases of the junction unmatched. From germline, CDR1 is SGHRS and CDR2 YFSETQ. The CDR3 sequence is 14 residues long. This chain's CDR3 is CASTTGTGTEKLFF. The CDR3 DNA reads as TGCGCCAGCACAACCGGGACAGGGACAGAAAAACTGTTTTTT.

The gene calls are TRBV6-1 and TRBJ1-5; 10 bases align to TRBD1. V was clipped by 3 bases and J by 1 base; unmatched bases: 9. Germline assignment: CDR1 MNHNS and CDR2 SASEGT. The CDR3 length is 18 residues. CDR3 region: CASSDPGTGVVSNQPQHF. The CDR3 nucleotides read TGTGCCAGCAGTGACCCCGGGACAGGGGTAGTGAGCAATCAGCCCCAGCATTTT.